This is a list of T cell receptor beta chains from one sample in a study of shared clonotypes between healthy human individuals. Assay: immunoSEQ multiplex PCR; the TCRdb copy retains only in-frame clones and omits some. Of over 800,000 clones listed, over 90% are singletons. The sample consisted of naive CD8+ T cells sorted from blood. The receptors were gathered from a man younger than 45 in good health. Both conserved end residues are part of each CDR3. The D gene is left open where the match is weak. The listing skips clone size in some rows; elsewhere it reads once, few, many or a size class.

v_call: TRBV7-2
clone_size: once
j_call: TRBJ2-6
d_call: NA
cdr3_nt: TGTGCCAGCAGCCTAGTGTCAGGGACCGACTCTGGGGCCAACGTCCTGACTTTC
cdr3_aa: CASSLVSGTDSGANVLTF

v_call: TRBV29-1
clone_size: NA
j_call: TRBJ2-1
d_call: TRBD2
cdr3_nt: TGCAGCGTTGAGCTAGCGGACCGGTTTGGCTCCTACAATGAGCAGTTCTTC
cdr3_aa: CSVELADRFGSYNEQFF

v_call: TRBV6-1
clone_size: NA
j_call: TRBJ2-1
d_call: TRBD1
cdr3_nt: TGTGCCAGCAGTGGAAGACAGGGGGCTATGCTCTACAATGAGCAGTTCTTC
cdr3_aa: CASSGRQGAMLYNEQFF

v_call: TRBV5-1
clone_size: NA
j_call: TRBJ2-1
d_call: NA
cdr3_nt: TGCGCCAGCAGCTTTAGGCCCAGCTCCTACAATGAGCAGTTCTTC
cdr3_aa: CASSFRPSSYNEQFF

v_call: TRBV5-8
clone_size: NA
j_call: TRBJ2-5
d_call: NA
cdr3_nt: TGTGCCAGCAGCTTCGACAGCCAAGAGACCCAGTACTTC
cdr3_aa: CASSFDSQETQYF

v_call: TRBV11-2
clone_size: once
j_call: TRBJ2-3
d_call: NA
cdr3_nt: TGTGCCAGCAGCTACGGATACCGGGGACGCACAGATACGCAGTATTTT
cdr3_aa: CASSYGYRGRTDTQYF

v_call: TRBV10-3
clone_size: NA
j_call: TRBJ2-1
d_call: NA
cdr3_nt: TGTGCCATCAGCGGATGGAGGGGGAGAGAGCAGTTCTTC
cdr3_aa: CAISGWRGREQFF

v_call: TRBV7-9
clone_size: NA
j_call: TRBJ2-1
d_call: TRBD2
cdr3_nt: TGTGCCAGCAGCCCCGGACTAGCGGGAGTGGAGCAGTTCTTC
cdr3_aa: CASSPGLAGVEQFF

v_call: TRBV27
clone_size: once
j_call: TRBJ2-3
d_call: NA
cdr3_nt: TGTGCCAGCAGTTCCCTGGGCGCGAGGGATACGCAGTATTTT
cdr3_aa: CASSSLGARDTQYF

v_call: TRBV7-6
clone_size: NA
j_call: TRBJ2-1
d_call: TRBD2
cdr3_nt: TGTGCCAGCAGCCCCGGTTGGGGACTAGCGGGGAATGAGCAGTTCTTC
cdr3_aa: CASSPGWGLAGNEQFF

v_call: TRBV7-9
clone_size: NA
j_call: TRBJ2-1
d_call: TRBD2
cdr3_nt: TGTGCCAGCAGCTCGGAAGCGGGACCTTTCAATGAGCAGTTCTTC
cdr3_aa: CASSSEAGPFNEQFF

v_call: TRBV2
clone_size: NA
j_call: TRBJ1-3
d_call: NA
cdr3_nt: TGTGCCAGCAGTGAAGCCCTCGGCAGGGACCGCAGCTTCGGAAACACCATATATTTT
cdr3_aa: CASSEALGRDRSFGNTIYF

v_call: TRBV10-3
clone_size: NA
j_call: TRBJ2-1
d_call: NA
cdr3_nt: TGTGCCATCAGTGAGGGGTCGGGGAATGAGCAGTTCTTC
cdr3_aa: CAISEGSGNEQFF

v_call: TRBV27
clone_size: NA
j_call: TRBJ2-7
d_call: NA
cdr3_nt: TGTGCCAGCAGTTCCTCGGGACGACCCTACGAGCAGTACTTC
cdr3_aa: CASSSSGRPYEQYF

v_call: TRBV15
clone_size: NA
j_call: TRBJ2-1
d_call: TRBD2
cdr3_nt: TGTGCCACCAGCATAGCGGGAGTTGCCCTCGATGAGCAGTTCTTC
cdr3_aa: CATSIAGVALDEQFF

v_call: TRBV29-1
clone_size: NA
j_call: TRBJ1-3
d_call: NA
cdr3_nt: TGCAGCGGCCACACAGGGAGCTCTGGAAACACCATATATTTT
cdr3_aa: CSGHTGSSGNTIYF

v_call: TRBV4-1
clone_size: few
j_call: TRBJ2-1
d_call: NA
cdr3_nt: TGCGCCAGCAGCCAACTAGCAAGCTCCTACAATGAGCAGTTCTTC
cdr3_aa: CASSQLASSYNEQFF

v_call: TRBV4-1
clone_size: NA
j_call: TRBJ1-2
d_call: TRBD1
cdr3_nt: TGCGCCAGCAGCCAGGACAGGGGGCTTAATGGCTACACCTTC
cdr3_aa: CASSQDRGLNGYTF

v_call: TRBV7-9
clone_size: NA
j_call: TRBJ2-6
d_call: NA
cdr3_nt: TGTGCCAGCAGTATAACAGGGACTGGGGCCAACGTCCTGACTTTC
cdr3_aa: CASSITGTGANVLTF

v_call: TRBV6-6
clone_size: NA
j_call: TRBJ2-7
d_call: NA
cdr3_nt: TGTGCCAGCGCTGGCCATTCCGAGCAGTACTTC
cdr3_aa: CASAGHSEQYF

v_call: TRBV11-2
clone_size: NA
j_call: TRBJ2-1
d_call: TRBD2
cdr3_nt: TGTGCCAGCAGCTTAATTAGCGGGATGGGTGAGCAGTTCTTC
cdr3_aa: CASSLISGMGEQFF

v_call: TRBV28
clone_size: once
j_call: TRBJ2-3
d_call: TRBD1
cdr3_nt: TGTGCCAGCAGTGGGACAGGGTCAGATACGCAGTATTTT
cdr3_aa: CASSGTGSDTQYF

v_call: TRBV2
clone_size: NA
j_call: TRBJ2-3
d_call: NA
cdr3_nt: TGTGCCAGCAGAGGACTATTTGGGGGCCCAGATACGCAGTATTTT
cdr3_aa: CASRGLFGGPDTQYF

v_call: TRBV11-3
clone_size: NA
j_call: TRBJ2-7
d_call: NA
cdr3_nt: TGTGCCAGCAGCTCAGGGGTTTCCTACGAGCAGTACTTC
cdr3_aa: CASSSGVSYEQYF

v_call: TRBV28
clone_size: NA
j_call: TRBJ2-3
d_call: TRBD2
cdr3_nt: TGTGCCAGCAGCGAACCGGGACTAGCGGTTAGCACAGATACGCAGTATTTT
cdr3_aa: CASSEPGLAVSTDTQYF

v_call: TRBV11-2
clone_size: NA
j_call: TRBJ2-3
d_call: NA
cdr3_nt: TGTGCCAGCAGCTTAGGGGTGTATGCGGCGTCACAGGCGGATACGCAGTATTTT
cdr3_aa: CASSLGVYAASQADTQYF

v_call: TRBV29-1
clone_size: NA
j_call: TRBJ1-1
d_call: NA
cdr3_nt: TGCAGCGTTGAAGGGCCGGGGAGCACTGAAGCTTTCTTT
cdr3_aa: CSVEGPGSTEAFF

v_call: TRBV28
clone_size: NA
j_call: TRBJ1-5
d_call: NA
cdr3_nt: TGTGCCAGCAGTTTACCCTATAATCAGCCCCAGCATTTT
cdr3_aa: CASSLPYNQPQHF